The subject of this entry is one T cell receptor beta chain. The CDR3 runs to 15 residues. V was pared by 6 bases and J by 2 bases, with 14 bases between. Using its own MiXCR run on the 5' RACE reads, TCRdb lists one record per CDR3 protein. In the table there are about 240,000 distinct CDR3 sequences, 24% of which are singletons. This sample stems from a study of CD8 T cells in ankylosing spondylitis. The specimen sequenced was blood, either unsorted or a sorted T cell fraction (not recorded which). The V call is TRBV12-3 or TRBV12-4, the J call TRBJ1-3, with D perhaps TRBD1 (5 bases). The clonotype comes from a male donor with ankylosing spondylitis or in good health (not recorded which). In nucleotides, the CDR3 is TGTGCCAGCAGCCCCTTGGGAGGGGCTGGAAACACCATATATTTT. Residues: CASSPLGGAGNTIYF.